Each of the 19 T cell receptor beta chains below was sequenced from the same sample in a study of CD8 T cells in Susac syndrome. RNA amounts of about 0.5 to 1 ug underwent reverse transcription with random hexamers. TCRdb re-called the immunoSEQ multiplex PCR reads with MiXCR, one entry per CDR3 protein. The data contain 150,000 to 160,000 distinct CDR3 sequences, about 94% of them singletons. The sequenced sample was CD8+ T cells from PBMCs. The receptors stem from a human donor with multiple sclerosis.

V is TRBV2 and J is TRBJ2-1, with 9 positions matching TRBD1. CDR1 SNHLY and CDR2 FYNNEI come from the germline V gene. The V segment lost 6 bases and the J segment 8 bases; nucleotides outside the gene matches: 8. This CDR3 region has 14 residues. The CDR3 DNA reads as TGTGCCAGCAGCCGACGGACAGGGGCGGATGAGCAGTTCTTC. It specifies CASSRRTGADEQFF. Together with reference TRBV2 and TRBJ2-1, the CDR3 gives the full variable domain: EPEVTQTPSHQVTQMGQEVILRCVPISNHLYFYWYRQILGQKVEFLVSFYNNEISEKSEIFDDQFSVERPDGSNFTLKIRSTKLEDSAMYFCASSRRTGADEQFFGPGTRLTVL.

This chain links TRBV7-9 with TRBJ2-4; 12 nucleotides agree with TRBD2. The V segment lost 6 bases and the J segment 7 bases; nucleotides outside the gene matches: 10. This CDR3 comprises 16 residues. Per the germline V gene, CDR1 is SEHNR and CDR2 is FQNEAQ (reference sequence). CDR3 residues: CASSSSGGAGENIQYF. In DNA, the CDR3 is TGTGCCAGCAGTTCTAGCGGGGGGGCCGGAGAGAACATTCAGTACTTC.

The chain is built from TRBV12-3 or TRBV12-4 and TRBJ2-1, with 8 bases fitting TRBD2. This CDR3 contains 14 residues. J lost 9 bases, V lost 5 bases, and 9 bases had no gene match. In DNA form, the CDR3 reads TGTGCCAGCAGTCCGGGGGGGCCGGGGGGTGAGCAGTTCTTC. Translating gives CASSPGGPGGEQFF.

This clonotype was detected only once. The chain links TRBV20-1 to TRBJ1-5; 7 positions match TRBD1. Germline-derived CDR1 and CDR2 are DFQATT and SNEGSKA (reference sequence). Losses at the gene ends were 3 bases for V and 0 bases for J; bases not matched to a gene: 11. The CDR3 sequence is 17 residues long. CDR3 DNA: TGCAGTGCTAGGCCAGGGGGGCAGCTATTTAGCAATCAGCCCCAGCATTTT. It codes for CSARPGGQLFSNQPQHF.

The chain uses TRBV3-1 and TRBJ2-7, with D unresolved. Germline V lookup: CDR1 LGHDT, CDR2 YNNKEL (reference sequence). V shed 0 bases and J shed 9 bases, with 15 bases lying between them. CDR3 length: 14 amino acids. The CDR3 coding sequence is TGTGCCAGCAGCCAAGATTTGTCCCCTTTAGGGCAGTACTTC. This codes for CASSQDLSPLGQYF.

The sample holds one count of this clonotype. This sequence joins TRBV27 and TRBJ1-2; D gene unclear. Germline CDR1 MNHEY, CDR2 SMNVEV (reference sequence). V was shortened by 4 bases and J by 5 bases, with 11 bases between the two germline ends. The CDR3 loop spans 13 amino acids. This chain's CDR3 is CASSSKGGYGYTF. CDR3 DNA: TGTGCCAGCAGTTCAAAGGGAGGGTATGGCTACACCTTC.

This rearrangement joins TRBV3-1 to TRBJ2-1; TRBD1 is a possible D gene (5 bases). Germline V gene data show CDR1 as LGHDT and CDR2 as YNNKEL (reference sequence). This CDR3 spans 13 amino acids. V gave up 1 base and J gave up 10 bases, with 11 bases separating them. The CDR3 DNA follows: TGTGCCAGCAGCCAAGGGAGCAGGGAAGAGCAGTTCTTC. It encodes CASSQGSREEQFF.

The chain uses TRBV28 and TRBJ2-1, with D perhaps being TRBD1 or TRBD2 (5 bases each). The V gene lost 1 base and the J gene lost 5 bases, with 12 bases spanning the gap. The germline CDR1 and CDR2 sequences are MDHEN and SYDVKM. The CDR3 spans 15 residues. CDR3 nucleotides: TGTGCCAGCAGTTTATATAGTCGGGGCAACAATGAGCAGTTCTTC. It encodes CASSLYSRGNNEQFF.

J is TRBJ1-2 and V is TRBV12-3 or TRBV12-4; no clear D gene. This CDR3 has 14 amino acids. Trimming removed 4 bases from V and 3 bases from J, with 12 bases in between. CDR3 DNA: TGTGCCAGCAGTTACCATCCTGAGGACTATGGCTACACCTTC. Translation gives CASSYHPEDYGYTF.

The rearrangement joins TRBV27 to TRBJ1-1; D may be TRBD1 (6 bases). There are 15 residues in the CDR3. Trimming cost V 7 bases and J 4 bases, with 19 bases left between them. The germline gives CDR1 MNHEY, CDR2 SMNVEV (reference sequence). Here the CDR3 DNA reads TGTGCCAGCACCCTCAGGGGTCCCCTGGGCACTGAAGCTTTCTTT. This translates into CASTLRGPLGTEAFF.

The chain carries TRBV7-9 and TRBJ1-2; a weak D match, TRBD1 (5 bases). CDR1 and CDR2 (germline): SEHNR, FQNEAQ (reference sequence). The CDR3 contains 17 residues. Trimming took off 5 bases at V and 0 bases at J, with 19 bases between the two ends. CDR3 sequence (DNA): TGTGCCAGCAGCACTCAGGGACGGCCTTTAGCTAACTATGGCTACACCTTC. Its translation: CASSTQGRPLANYGYTF.

The V call is TRBV25-1, the J call TRBJ2-7; D is unresolved. This CDR3 region has 13 residues. V lost 11 bases and J lost 2, with 16 bases in between. In germline, CDR1 is MGHDK, CDR2 SYGVNS. The CDR3 reads CAAQDLLTYEQYF. The CDR3 region has the DNA TGTGCCGCCCAGGACCTCCTCACCTACGAGCAGTACTTC.

CDR3 sequence: CASGAPGGDYGYTF. The CDR3 DNA sequence: TGTGCTAGTGGTGCCCCAGGGGGCGACTATGGCTACACCTTC. The chain has TRBV12-5 and TRBJ1-2, with 8 bases identical to TRBD1. The junction had 5 bases not matched to a gene; V was cut back by 5 bases and J by 3 bases. The CDR3 sequence is 14 residues long. The germline CDR1 and CDR2 sequences are LGHNT and FRNRAP.

The genes are TRBV5-1 and TRBJ2-1; TRBD1 matches at 8 bases. With V trimmed by 0 bases and J by 10 bases, 6 bases remained unmatched. Germline V gives CDR1 SGHRS, CDR2 YFSETQ. The length of the CDR3 is 14 residues. CDR3 sequence (DNA): TGCGCCAGCAGCTTGGGAGCAGGGGGCAGCGAGCAGTTCTTC. Its protein product is CASSLGAGGSEQFF.

In this sample, this clonotype turned up once. The rearrangement uses TRBV11-2 and TRBJ2-5; possibly TRBD1 for D (7 bases). CDR1 is SGHAT, CDR2 FQNNGV, per germline. V was cut by 5 bases and J by 3 bases, with 19 bases left in between. This CDR3 contains 16 residues. The CDR3 DNA follows: TGTGCCAGCAGCGCAGTTTACAGGGGCGGGGAAGAGACCCAGTACTTC. Translation: CASSAVYRGGEETQYF.

J is TRBJ2-3 and V is TRBV12-3 or TRBV12-4, with TRBD2 identical over 8 bases. The V gene end was trimmed by 7 bases and the J gene end by 1 base; junction bases not matched to a gene: 7. The CDR3 is 15 amino acids. The CDR3 nucleotides are TGTGCCAGCAATCCCGGGAGGGGAGGCACAGATACGCAGTATTTT. It encodes CASNPGRGGTDTQYF.

The rearrangement joins TRBV9 to TRBJ2-7; TRBD1 agrees at 7 bases. The CDR3 runs to 15 residues. V shed 0 bases, J shed 6 bases, and the junction held 9 bases outside the gene matches. From germline, CDR1 is SGDLS and CDR2 YYNGEE. The CDR3 region is CASSVAEGANSEQYF. The CDR3 nucleotides are TGTGCCAGCAGCGTAGCAGAGGGGGCTAATAGCGAGCAGTACTTC.

This clonotype showed up just a few times. The chain combines TRBV6-1 with TRBJ2-5, with D unresolved. Trimming took off 5 bases at V and 6 bases at J, with 13 bases between the two ends. Germline loops: CDR1 MNHNS, CDR2 SASEGT. CDR3 size: 13 residues. The DNA of the CDR3 is TGTGCCAGCAGTCCTGGATACGGACAGACCCAGTACTTC. Encoded protein: CASSPGYGQTQYF.

V is TRBV6-2 or TRBV6-3 and J is TRBJ1-5, with a tentative D call TRBD1 (5 bases). The V gene's germline CDR1 is MNHEY and CDR2 SVGEGT. The CDR3 loop spans 15 amino acids. With 6 bases removed from V and 6 bases from J, the gap between germline ends came to 18 bases. DNA of the CDR3: TGTGCCAGCAGATCATTCGGGGAGGGGAGTCAGCCCCAGCATTTT. Its translation: CASRSFGEGSQPQHF.